These 12 T cell receptor beta chains were sequenced from one sample in a study of radiation and T cells in renal cell carcinoma. Data came from immunoSEQ multiplex PCR; TCRdb stores just in-frame clones and leaves some out. The data hold around 76,000 clones, with roughly 82% observed a single time. Stated time point: blood 2 weeks post-SBRT. Treatment noted: 15 Gy SBRT to primary tumor, nephrectomy 4 weeks later. Sequences were derived from blood, sampled from a patient whose treatment included radiotherapy and nephrectomy. Receptors were obtained from a man aged 55 to 70 with renal cell carcinoma.

The chain employs TRBV19 and TRBJ2-4; D is possibly TRBD1 or TRBD2 (5 bases each). The CDR3 loop spans 20 amino acids. Trimming took off 5 bases at V and 0 bases at J, with 26 bases between the two ends. The germline gives CDR1 LNHDA, CDR2 SQIVND (reference sequence). In DNA form, the CDR3 reads TGTGCCAGTAGTCCCACCGGACGGGGCGGCCAAGGGATAGCCAAAAACATTCAGTACTTC. Amino acid sequence: CASSPTGRGGQGIAKNIQYF.

The J gene is TRBJ2-3, the V gene TRBV28, with 9 bases that match TRBD2. The germline V gene has CDR1 MDHEN and CDR2 SYDVKM. The V gene end was trimmed by 1 base and the J gene end by 4 bases; junction bases not matched to a gene: 6. The CDR3 has 16 residues. CDR3 sequence (DNA): TGTGCCAGCAGTTTATTTATGGCGGGAGGGCCAGATACGCAGTATTTT. Translated, it gives CASSLFMAGGPDTQYF.

V and J are TRBV28 and TRBJ2-4; 8 positions agree with TRBD2. This CDR3 comprises 15 residues. Per germline, CDR1 MDHEN and CDR2 SYDVKM. V dropped 5 bases and J dropped 6; count of bases not matched to a gene: 9. The chain's CDR3 is CASSPASGLGNIQYF. CDR3 sequence (DNA): TGTGCCAGCAGTCCGGCTAGCGGGTTGGGAAACATTCAGTACTTC.

J is TRBJ2-3 and V is TRBV6-5; the D call may be TRBD1 or TRBD2 (5 bases each). The CDR3 has 13 amino acids. From germline, CDR1 is MNHEY and CDR2 SVGAGI. V lost 5 bases and J lost 4, with 10 bases in between. The CDR3 loop is CASSGTTPDTQYF. CDR3 coding DNA: TGTGCCAGCAGTGGGACCACCCCAGATACGCAGTATTTT.

Concerning this clone itself: Other DNA sequences from this sample encode an identical CDR3 as well. The chain recombines TRBV2 with TRBJ2-1; TRBD2 matches at 10 bases. V lost 4 bases and J lost 4; bases outside the gene matches: 4. The CDR3 length is 15 residues. Germline CDR1 reads SNHLY; CDR2 reads FYNNEI. CDR3 sequence reads: CASSATSGAYNEQFF. CDR3 in DNA: TGTGCCAGCAGTGCTACTAGCGGGGCATACAATGAGCAGTTCTTC.

The V call is TRBV19, the J call TRBJ2-3, with D possibly being TRBD1 (5 bases). V lost 3 bases and J 6 bases, leaving 16 bases between the germline ends. CDR3 length: 15 amino acids. CDR1 is LNHDA, CDR2 SQIVND, per germline (reference sequence). The CDR3 sequence is CASSMGPAGEDTQYF. The CDR3 bases are TGTGCCAGTAGTATGGGGCCAGCAGGAGAGGATACGCAGTATTTT.

The V and J genes are TRBV2 and TRBJ2-7; D remains ambiguous. Trimming took 7 bases from V and 3 from J, leaving 16 bases between them. CDR3 length equals 14 residues. In germline, CDR1 is SNHLY, CDR2 FYNNEI. The chain's CDR3 is CASNGRAYSYEQYF. The CDR3, as DNA: TGTGCCAGCAATGGACGGGCCTATAGCTACGAGCAGTACTTC.

The rearrangement joins TRBV7-9 to TRBJ2-7; 10 nucleotides agree with TRBD1. Per the germline V gene, CDR1 is SEHNR and CDR2 is FQNEAQ (reference sequence). This CDR3 contains 16 residues. V lost 5 bases to trimming and J lost 2 bases; unmatched junction nucleotides: 9. CDR3 protein: CASSPLGGQGPYEQYF. CDR3 bases: TGTGCCAGCAGCCCTCTGGGGGGACAGGGGCCCTACGAGCAGTACTTC.

This chain connects TRBV4-3 to TRBJ2-7, with 9 bases aligning to TRBD2. The junction had 15 bases not matched to a gene; V was cut back by 0 bases and J by 0 bases. The germline gives CDR1 LGHNA, CDR2 YSLEER. This CDR3 contains 20 residues. The CDR3 here is CASSQDRGEPSGTPSYEQYF. The CDR3, as DNA: TGCGCCAGCAGCCAAGATAGGGGGGAGCCTAGCGGGACGCCCTCCTACGAGCAGTACTTC.

The genes are TRBV7-8 and TRBJ1-5, with D uncertain. This CDR3 comprises 14 residues. The V gene's germline CDR1 is SGHVS and CDR2 FQNEAQ. The ends were cut back, 1 base at V and 4 bases at J, with 8 bases in the middle. The CDR3 DNA is TGTGCCAGCAGCTTAGAGACCGTGAATCAGCCCCAGCATTTT. This codes for CASSLETVNQPQHF.

V is TRBV7-2 and J is TRBJ2-5; maybe TRBD1 (6 bases). This CDR3 spans 12 amino acids. Trimming cost V 3 bases and J 11 bases, with 13 bases left between them. In germline, CDR1 is SGHTA, CDR2 FQGNSA. The CDR3 bases are TGTGCCAGCAGCTTGTCAGGGGCAAGTCAGTACTTC. Its translation: CASSLSGASQYF.

The rearrangement links TRBV19 to TRBJ2-5, with D possibly matching TRBD1 (6 bases). V was clipped by 4 bases and J by 5 bases, with 17 bases between them. CDR1 and CDR2 from the germline V gene are LNHDA and SQIVND (reference sequence). The CDR3 contains 15 residues. The DNA for the CDR3 is TGTGCCAGTAGTACGCCCGTTAACAGGGTGGAGACCCAGTACTTC. It translates to CASSTPVNRVETQYF.